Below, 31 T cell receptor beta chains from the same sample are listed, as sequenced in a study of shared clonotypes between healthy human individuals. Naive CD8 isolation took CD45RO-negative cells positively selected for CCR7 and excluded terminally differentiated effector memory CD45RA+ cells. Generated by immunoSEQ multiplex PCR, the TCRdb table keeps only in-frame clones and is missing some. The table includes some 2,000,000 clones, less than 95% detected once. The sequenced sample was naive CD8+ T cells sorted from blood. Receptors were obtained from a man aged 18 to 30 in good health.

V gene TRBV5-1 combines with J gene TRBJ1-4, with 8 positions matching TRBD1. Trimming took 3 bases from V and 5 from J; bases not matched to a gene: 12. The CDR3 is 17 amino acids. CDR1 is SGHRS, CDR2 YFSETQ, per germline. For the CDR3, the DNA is TGCGCCAGCAGCTCGCCGAGGGCAGGGGGCCCCAATGAAAAACTGTTTTTT. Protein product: CASSSPRAGGPNEKLFF.

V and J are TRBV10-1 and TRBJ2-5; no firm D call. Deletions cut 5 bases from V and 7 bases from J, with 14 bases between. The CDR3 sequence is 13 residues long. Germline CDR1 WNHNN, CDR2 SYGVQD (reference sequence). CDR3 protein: CASSSVNPGTQYF. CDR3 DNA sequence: TGCGCCAGCAGTTCGGTAAATCCAGGGACCCAGTACTTC.

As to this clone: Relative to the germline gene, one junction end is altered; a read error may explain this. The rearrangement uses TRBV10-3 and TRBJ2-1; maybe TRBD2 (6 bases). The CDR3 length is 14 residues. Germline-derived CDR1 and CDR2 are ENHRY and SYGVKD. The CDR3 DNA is TGTGCCATCAGTGAGCGACTAGACTATCCCCCAGGCATCTTC. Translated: CAISERLDYPPGIF.

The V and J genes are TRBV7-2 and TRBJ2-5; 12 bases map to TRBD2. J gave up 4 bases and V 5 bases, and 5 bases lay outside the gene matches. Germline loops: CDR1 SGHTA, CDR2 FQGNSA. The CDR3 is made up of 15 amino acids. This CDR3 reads CASSDRTSGIETQYF. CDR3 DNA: TGTGCCAGCAGCGACCGGACTAGCGGGATAGAGACCCAGTACTTC.

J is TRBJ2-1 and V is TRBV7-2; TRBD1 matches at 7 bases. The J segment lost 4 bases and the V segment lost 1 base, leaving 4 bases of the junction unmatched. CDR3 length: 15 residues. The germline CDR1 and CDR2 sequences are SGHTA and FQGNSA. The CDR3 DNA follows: TGTGCCAGCAGCTTAGTAGGGGGCGCGTACAATGAGCAGTTCTTC. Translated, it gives CASSLVGGAYNEQFF. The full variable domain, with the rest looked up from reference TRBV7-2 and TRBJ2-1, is GAGVSQSPSNKVTEKGKDVELRCDPISGHTALYWYRQSLGQGLEFLIYFQGNSAPDKSGLPSDRFSAERTGGSVSTLTIQRTQQEDSAVYLCASSLVGGAYNEQFFGPGTRLTVL.

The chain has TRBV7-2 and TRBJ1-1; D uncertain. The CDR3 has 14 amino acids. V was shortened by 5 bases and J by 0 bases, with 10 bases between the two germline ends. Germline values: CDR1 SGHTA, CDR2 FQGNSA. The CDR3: CASSPSQVNTEAFF. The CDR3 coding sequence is TGTGCCAGCAGCCCCAGCCAGGTGAACACTGAAGCTTTCTTT.

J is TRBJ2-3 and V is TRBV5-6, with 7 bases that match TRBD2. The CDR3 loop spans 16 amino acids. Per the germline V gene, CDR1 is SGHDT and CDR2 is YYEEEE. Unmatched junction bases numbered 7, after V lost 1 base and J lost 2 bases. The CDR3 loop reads CASSLWASGITDTQYF. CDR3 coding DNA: TGTGCCAGCAGCTTGTGGGCTAGCGGAATCACAGATACGCAGTATTTT.

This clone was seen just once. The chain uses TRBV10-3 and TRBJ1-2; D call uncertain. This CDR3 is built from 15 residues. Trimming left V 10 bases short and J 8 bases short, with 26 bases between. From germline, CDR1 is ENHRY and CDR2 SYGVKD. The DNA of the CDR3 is TGTGCCACCAAGGAGAATGAGGGCAGGTCGGAAGGCTACACCTTC. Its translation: CATKENEGRSEGYTF.

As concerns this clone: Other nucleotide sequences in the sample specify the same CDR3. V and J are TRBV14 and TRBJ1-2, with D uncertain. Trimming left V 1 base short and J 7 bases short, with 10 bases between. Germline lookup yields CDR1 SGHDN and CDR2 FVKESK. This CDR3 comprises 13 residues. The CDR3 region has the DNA TGTGCCAGCAGCCAAGCGGGGTTGGGTGGCTACACCTTC. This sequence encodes CASSQAGLGGYTF.

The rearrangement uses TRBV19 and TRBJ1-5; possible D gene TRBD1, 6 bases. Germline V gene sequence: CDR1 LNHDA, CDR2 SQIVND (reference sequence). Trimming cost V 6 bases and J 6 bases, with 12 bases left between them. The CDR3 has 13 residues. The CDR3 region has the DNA TGTGCCAGTAGAAACAGGGAGGGTCAGCCCCAGCATTTT. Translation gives CASRNREGQPQHF.

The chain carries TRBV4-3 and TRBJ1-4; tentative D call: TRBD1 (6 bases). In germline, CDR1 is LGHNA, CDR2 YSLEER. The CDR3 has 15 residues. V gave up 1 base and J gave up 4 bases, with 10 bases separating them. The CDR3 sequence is CASSQVRGFNEKLFF. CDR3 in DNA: TGCGCCAGCAGCCAAGTGAGGGGGTTTAATGAAAAACTGTTTTTT.

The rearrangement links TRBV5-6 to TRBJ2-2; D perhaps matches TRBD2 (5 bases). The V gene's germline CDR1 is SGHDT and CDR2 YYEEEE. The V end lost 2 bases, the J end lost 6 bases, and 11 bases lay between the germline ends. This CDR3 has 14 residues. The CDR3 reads CASSLRLAAGELFF. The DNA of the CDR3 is TGTGCCAGCAGCTTACGGCTAGCCGCCGGGGAGCTGTTTTTT.

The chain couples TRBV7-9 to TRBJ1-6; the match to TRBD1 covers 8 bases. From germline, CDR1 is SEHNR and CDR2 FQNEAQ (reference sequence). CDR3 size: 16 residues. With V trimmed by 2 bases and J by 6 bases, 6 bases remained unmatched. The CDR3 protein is CASSLPTGEGNSPLHF. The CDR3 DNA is TGTGCCAGCAGCTTACCGACAGGGGAGGGTAATTCACCCCTCCACTTT.

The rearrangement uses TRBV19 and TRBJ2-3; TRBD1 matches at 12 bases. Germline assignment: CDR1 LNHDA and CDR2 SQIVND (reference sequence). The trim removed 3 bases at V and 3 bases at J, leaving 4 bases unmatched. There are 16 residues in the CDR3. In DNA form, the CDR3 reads TGTGCCAGTAGTATCGGGACAGGGGGCATGACAGATACGCAGTATTTT. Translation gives CASSIGTGGMTDTQYF. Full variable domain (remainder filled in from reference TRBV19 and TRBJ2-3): DGGITQSPKYLFRKEGQNVTLSCEQNLNHDAMYWYRQDPGQGLRLIYYSQIVNDFQKGDIAEGYSVSREKKESFPLTVTSAQKNPTAFYLCASSIGTGGMTDTQYFGPGTRLTVL.

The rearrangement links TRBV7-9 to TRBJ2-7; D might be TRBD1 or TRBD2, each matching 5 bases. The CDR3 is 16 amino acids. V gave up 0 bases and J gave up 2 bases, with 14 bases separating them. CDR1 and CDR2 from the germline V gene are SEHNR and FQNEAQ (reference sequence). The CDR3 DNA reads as TGTGCCAGCAGCTTAGCGTGGGACGTGGGTCCCTACGAGCAGTACTTC. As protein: CASSLAWDVGPYEQYF.

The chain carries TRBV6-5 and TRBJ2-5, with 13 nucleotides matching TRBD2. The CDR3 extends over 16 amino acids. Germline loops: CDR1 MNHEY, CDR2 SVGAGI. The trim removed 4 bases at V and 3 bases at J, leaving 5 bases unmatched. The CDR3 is CASSSGLAGVKETQYF. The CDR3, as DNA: TGTGCCAGCAGTTCAGGACTAGCGGGGGTAAAAGAGACCCAGTACTTC.

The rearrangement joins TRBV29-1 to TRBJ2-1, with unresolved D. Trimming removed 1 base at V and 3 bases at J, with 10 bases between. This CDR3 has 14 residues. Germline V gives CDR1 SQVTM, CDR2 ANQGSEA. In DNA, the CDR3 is TGCAGCGTTGAAGTGGTCCACCTCTACAATGAGCAGTTCTTC. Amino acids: CSVEVVHLYNEQFF.

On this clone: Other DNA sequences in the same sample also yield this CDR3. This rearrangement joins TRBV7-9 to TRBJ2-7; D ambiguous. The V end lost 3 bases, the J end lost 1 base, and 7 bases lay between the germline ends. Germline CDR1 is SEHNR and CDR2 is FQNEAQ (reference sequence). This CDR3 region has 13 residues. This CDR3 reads CASSFDSSYEQYF. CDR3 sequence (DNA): TGTGCCAGCAGCTTCGATAGTTCCTACGAGCAGTACTTC.

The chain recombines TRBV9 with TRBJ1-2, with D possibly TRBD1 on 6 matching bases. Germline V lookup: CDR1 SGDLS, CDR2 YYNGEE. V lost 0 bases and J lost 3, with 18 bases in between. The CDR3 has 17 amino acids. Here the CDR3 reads CASSVEGSGGTHYGYTF. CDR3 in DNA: TGTGCCAGCAGCGTAGAGGGGTCCGGGGGCACGCACTATGGCTACACCTTC.

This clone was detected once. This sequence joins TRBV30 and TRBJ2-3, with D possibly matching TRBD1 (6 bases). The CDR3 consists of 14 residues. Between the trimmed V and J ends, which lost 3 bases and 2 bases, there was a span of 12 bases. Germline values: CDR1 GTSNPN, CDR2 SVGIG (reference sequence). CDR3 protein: CAWSYGQSTDTQYF. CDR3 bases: TGTGCCTGGAGCTACGGACAGTCCACAGATACGCAGTATTTT.

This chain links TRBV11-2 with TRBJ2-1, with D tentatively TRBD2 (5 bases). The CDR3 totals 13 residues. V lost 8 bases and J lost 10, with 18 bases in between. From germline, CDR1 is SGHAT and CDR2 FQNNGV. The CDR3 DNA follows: TGTGCCAGCTGGGGAGACTCACCCTGGGAGCAGTTCTTC. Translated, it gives CASWGDSPWEQFF.

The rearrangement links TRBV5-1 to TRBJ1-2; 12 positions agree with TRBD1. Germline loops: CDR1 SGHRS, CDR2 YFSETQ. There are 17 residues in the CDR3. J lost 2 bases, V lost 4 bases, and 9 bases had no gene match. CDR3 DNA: TGCGCCAGCAGCGAGGGACAGGGGGCTTCCCTGAACTATGGCTACACCTTC. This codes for CASSEGQGASLNYGYTF. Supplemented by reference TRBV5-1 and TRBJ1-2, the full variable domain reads KAGVTQTPRYLIKTRGQQVTLSCSPISGHRSVSWYQQTPGQGLQFLFEYFSETQRNKGNFPGRFSGRQFSNSRSEMNVSTLELGDSALYLCASSEGQGASLNYGYTFGSGTRLTVV.

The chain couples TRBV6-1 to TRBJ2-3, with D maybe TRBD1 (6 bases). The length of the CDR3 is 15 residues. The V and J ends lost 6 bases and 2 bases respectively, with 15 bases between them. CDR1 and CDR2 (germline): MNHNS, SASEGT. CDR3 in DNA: TGTGCCAGCAGGGCCGGGACATCGTACACAGATACGCAGTATTTT. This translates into CASRAGTSYTDTQYF.

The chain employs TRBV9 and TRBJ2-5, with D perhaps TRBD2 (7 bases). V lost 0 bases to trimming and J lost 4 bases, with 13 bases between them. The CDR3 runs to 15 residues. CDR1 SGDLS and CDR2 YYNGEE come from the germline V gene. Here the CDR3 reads CASSVGRGGRETQYF. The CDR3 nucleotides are TGTGCCAGCAGCGTAGGGAGGGGGGGCCGAGAGACCCAGTACTTC.

The chain's CDR3 is CASSKIRLAKETQYF. For the CDR3, the DNA is TGTGCCAGCAGCAAAATCAGGCTAGCAAAGGAGACCCAGTACTTC. V and J are TRBV21-1 and TRBJ2-5; TRBD2, as called in the table, went unchecked against the DNA. TRBV21-1 is classified as a pseudogene. CDR3 length equals 15 residues.

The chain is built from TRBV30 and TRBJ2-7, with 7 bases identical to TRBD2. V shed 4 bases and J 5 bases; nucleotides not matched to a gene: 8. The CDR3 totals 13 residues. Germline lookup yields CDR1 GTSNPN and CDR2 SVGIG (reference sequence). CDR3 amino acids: CAWTGLAGDEQYF. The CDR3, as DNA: TGTGCCTGGACGGGCTTGGCGGGAGACGAGCAGTACTTC.

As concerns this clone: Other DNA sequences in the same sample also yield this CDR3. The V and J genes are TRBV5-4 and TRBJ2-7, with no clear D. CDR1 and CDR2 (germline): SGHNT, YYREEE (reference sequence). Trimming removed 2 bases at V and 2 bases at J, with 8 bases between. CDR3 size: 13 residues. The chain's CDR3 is CASSFKGTYEQYF. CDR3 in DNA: TGTGCCAGCAGCTTCAAGGGAACCTACGAGCAGTACTTC.

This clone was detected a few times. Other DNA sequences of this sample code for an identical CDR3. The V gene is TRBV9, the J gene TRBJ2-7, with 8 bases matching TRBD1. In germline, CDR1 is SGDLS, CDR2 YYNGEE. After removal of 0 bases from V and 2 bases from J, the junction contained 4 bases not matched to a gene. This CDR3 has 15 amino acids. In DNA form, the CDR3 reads TGTGCCAGCAGCGTAGCCGGGACAGGCGCCTACGAGCAGTACTTC. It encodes CASSVAGTGAYEQYF.

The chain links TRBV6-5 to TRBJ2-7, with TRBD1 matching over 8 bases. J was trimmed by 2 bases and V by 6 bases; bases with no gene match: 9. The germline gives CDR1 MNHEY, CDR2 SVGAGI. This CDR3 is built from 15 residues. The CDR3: CASSLGTGAAYEQYF. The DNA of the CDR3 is TGTGCCAGCAGCCTAGGGACAGGAGCTGCCTACGAGCAGTACTTC.

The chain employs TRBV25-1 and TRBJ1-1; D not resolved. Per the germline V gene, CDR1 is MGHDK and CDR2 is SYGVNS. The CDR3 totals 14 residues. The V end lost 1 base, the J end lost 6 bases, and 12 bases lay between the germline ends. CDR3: CASSEWSQAAEAFF. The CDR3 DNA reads TGTGCCAGCAGTGAATGGTCGCAAGCCGCTGAAGCTTTCTTT.

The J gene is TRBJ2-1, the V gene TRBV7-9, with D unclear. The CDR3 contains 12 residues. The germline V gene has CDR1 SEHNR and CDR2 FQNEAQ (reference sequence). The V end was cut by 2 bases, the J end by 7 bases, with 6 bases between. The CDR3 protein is CASSLLVNEQFF. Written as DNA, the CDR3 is TGTGCCAGCAGCTTACTAGTAAATGAGCAGTTCTTC.